This T cell receptor beta chain was recorded in a study of T cells in localized non-small cell lung cancer. This CDR3 spans 15 amino acids. V dropped 4 bases and J dropped 2 bases, with 16 bases sitting between them. CDR1 is SGHNT and CDR2 is YYREEE in the germline V gene (reference sequence). Produced via immunoSEQ multiplex PCR; TCRdb's table is partial and in-frame only. Of around 29,000 clones listed, around 80% are singletons. The chain uses TRBV5-4 and TRBJ2-7, with a weak D call TRBD2 (6 bases). The sequenced sample was peripheral blood, obtained before any cancer treatment. The sequence was obtained from a male donor at least 60 years old with stage II squamous cell lung carcinoma. In DNA, the CDR3 is TGTGCCAGCAGCCCTGGTGGCGGGGTTACCTACGAGCAGTACTTC. Translated, it gives CASSPGGGVTYEQYF. Together with reference TRBV5-4 and TRBJ2-7, the CDR3 gives the full variable domain: ETGVTQSPTHLIKTRGQQVTLRCSSQSGHNTVSWYQQALGQGPQFIFQYYREEENGRGNFPPRFSGLQFPNYSSELNVNALELDDSALYLCASSPGGGVTYEQYFGPGTRLTVT.